Listed here are 28 T cell receptor beta chains from one sample, sequenced in a study of cytomegalovirus exposure and HLA in healthy donors. A multiplex PCR was run with 60 Vbeta primers and 13 Jbeta primers. Assay used: immunoSEQ multiplex PCR; TCRdb lists only in-frame clones, some missing. The table lists tens of thousands of clones. The sample was PBMCs. The receptors derive from a boy under 18 in good health and CMV-seronegative.

The CDR3 spells CAWFLWREGNQPQHF. The CDR3 DNA reads as TGTGCCTGGTTCTTGTGGAGGGAGGGCAATCAGCCCCAGCATTTT. This sequence joins TRBV7-2 and TRBJ1-5; no firm D call. Germline lookup yields CDR1 SGHTA and CDR2 FQGNSA. V shed 11 bases and J shed 2 bases, with 19 bases lying between them. This CDR3 has 15 residues.

V is TRBV30 and J is TRBJ2-5; D remains ambiguous. Trimming removed 5 bases from V and 2 bases from J, with 6 bases in between. In germline, CDR1 is GTSNPN, CDR2 SVGIG (reference sequence). This CDR3 has 11 residues. CDR3 region: CAWVLQETQYF. CDR3 DNA: TGTGCCTGGGTACTACAAGAGACCCAGTACTTC.

The chain combines TRBV4-3 with TRBJ1-3; D is unresolved. CDR3 length equals 15 residues. V lost 3 bases and J lost 4, with 13 bases in between. CDR1 and CDR2 from the germline V gene are LGHNA and YSLEER. CDR3: CASSQGRTGGNTIYF. The CDR3, as DNA: TGCGCCAGCAGCCAGGGGAGGACCGGGGGAAACACCATATATTTT.

V and J are TRBV7-2 and TRBJ1-1; tentative D call: TRBD1 (6 bases). Germline CDR1 and CDR2: SGHTA and FQGNSA. The CDR3 runs to 15 residues. Trimming removed 5 bases at V and 6 bases at J, with 19 bases between. The DNA of the CDR3 is TGTGCCAGCAGCGGGTCGACAGGCGTTGGCGCTGAAGCTTTCTTT. Translated: CASSGSTGVGAEAFF.

The chain recombines TRBV29-1 with TRBJ2-2, with D tentatively TRBD2 (7 bases). This CDR3 is built from 14 residues. With 6 bases removed from V and 5 bases from J, the gap between germline ends came to 16 bases. The germline V gene has CDR1 SQVTM and CDR2 ANQGSEA. The CDR3 protein is CSVGGATETGELFF. CDR3 sequence (DNA): TGCAGCGTGGGGGGGGCGACCGAGACCGGGGAGCTGTTTTTT.

The chain couples TRBV27 to TRBJ1-1; D call uncertain. Trimming removed 5 bases from V and 0 bases from J, with 7 bases in between. Looked up from germline, CDR1 is MNHEY and CDR2 is SMNVEV (reference sequence). The CDR3 loop spans 13 amino acids. The CDR3 protein is CASSPPMNTEAFF. DNA of the CDR3: TGTGCCAGCAGTCCCCCAATGAACACTGAAGCTTTCTTT.

The V gene is TRBV19, the J gene TRBJ1-5; D may be TRBD1 (5 bases). V lost 5 bases to trimming and J lost 7 bases, with 21 bases between them. This CDR3 spans 16 amino acids. Germline CDR1 is LNHDA and CDR2 is SQIVND (reference sequence). As DNA, the CDR3 is TGTGCCAGTAGTCCCTCTGAGTTGGCAGGGATACAGCCCCAGCATTTT. It yields the protein CASSPSELAGIQPQHF.

V and J are TRBV10-2 and TRBJ2-5; possibly TRBD1 for D (6 bases). Per the germline V gene, CDR1 is WSHSY and CDR2 is SAAADI. V lost 0 bases and J 1 base, leaving 6 bases between the germline ends. The CDR3 spans 14 residues. The CDR3 nucleotides are TGCGCCAGCAGTGAGTCGGGGGCCCAAGAGACCCAGTACTTC. The encoded protein is CASSESGAQETQYF.

CDR3 sequence reads: CASSIGTGMLEAFF. Here the CDR3 DNA reads TGTGCCAGTTCGATCGGGACAGGGATGTTAGAAGCTTTCTTT. The chain recombines TRBV5-6 with TRBJ1-1; 9 bases match TRBD1. The CDR3 has 14 residues. V was pared by 8 bases and J by 8 bases, with 13 bases of the junction left unmatched. Per the germline V gene, CDR1 is SGHDT and CDR2 is YYEEEE.

Turning to this clone: A read error may produce the germline difference seen at one junction end. V and J are TRBV2 and TRBJ1-2; D is unclear. Germline values: CDR1 SNHLY, CDR2 FYNNEI. This CDR3 has 12 amino acids. In DNA, the CDR3 is TGTGCCAGCAATGAAGGAGGCAGTGGCTACACCTTC. As protein: CASNEGGSGYTF.

The chain is built from TRBV7-9 and TRBJ1-5, with 9 bases matching TRBD1. The V gene's germline CDR1 is SEHNR and CDR2 FQNEAQ (reference sequence). This CDR3 is 13 amino acids long. Unmatched junction bases numbered 4, after V lost 5 bases and J lost 8 bases. The CDR3 DNA reads TGTGCCAGCAGCGCGGGACAGGGTAAGCCCCAGCATTTT. It is translated as CASSAGQGKPQHF.

The chain joins TRBV5-1 to TRBJ1-2; D gene ambiguous. V was clipped by 1 base and J by 8 bases, with 15 bases between them. Per the germline V gene, CDR1 is SGHRS and CDR2 is YFSETQ. CDR3 size: 14 residues. The CDR3 DNA is TGCGCCAGCAGCTTGTCTACGCAGGTATGGGGCTACACCTTC. Its translation: CASSLSTQVWGYTF.

The J gene is TRBJ2-7, the V gene TRBV14; D perhaps matches TRBD1 (7 bases). The CDR3 consists of 14 residues. Germline V gene data show CDR1 as SGHDN and CDR2 as FVKESK. The V end was cut by 1 base, the J end by 3 bases, with 10 bases between. The CDR3 nucleotides are TGTGCCAGCAGCCAAGGACAGGGAGGCTACGAGCAGTACTTC. Its translation: CASSQGQGGYEQYF.

The chain couples TRBV19 to TRBJ1-1, with D possibly TRBD1 on 5 matching bases. Trimming pared 3 bases from V and 4 bases from J, leaving 15 bases between. Germline CDR1 LNHDA, CDR2 SQIVND (reference sequence). The CDR3 covers 15 residues. CDR3: CASSMFGQGSTEAFF. CDR3 sequence (DNA): TGTGCCAGTAGTATGTTTGGGCAGGGTTCCACTGAAGCTTTCTTT.

The chain carries TRBV27 and TRBJ2-7; 8 nucleotides match TRBD1. This CDR3 region has 14 residues. Trimming removed 5 bases from V and 4 bases from J; junction bases left unmatched: 7. Germline V gene sequence: CDR1 MNHEY, CDR2 SMNVEV (reference sequence). Here the CDR3 DNA reads TGTGCCAGCAGTACAAACAGGGGGGCATACGAGCAGTACTTC. It specifies CASSTNRGAYEQYF.

Notes on this clone: The junction departs from germline at one end; a sequencing error may be responsible. The V call is TRBV10-3, the J call TRBJ2-3, with TRBD1 matching 9 bases. CDR3 size: 16 residues. Germline-derived CDR1 and CDR2 are ENHRY and SYGVKD. The CDR3 sequence: CAISEDRGILTDAQYF. The CDR3 DNA sequence: TGTGCCATCAGTGAAGACAGGGGGATTCTCACAGATGCGCAGTATTTT.

This chain connects TRBV19 to TRBJ1-5; the match to TRBD1 covers 9 bases. CDR1 is LNHDA, CDR2 SQIVND, per germline (reference sequence). The V gene end was trimmed by 5 bases and the J gene end by 3 bases; junction bases not matched to a gene: 2. CDR3 length: 14 residues. CDR3 in DNA: TGTGCCAGTAGTGGACAGGGGCACAATCAGCCCCAGCATTTT. As protein: CASSGQGHNQPQHF.

The chain uses TRBV14 and TRBJ1-1; no reliable D call. Germline V gene sequence: CDR1 SGHDN, CDR2 FVKESK. V dropped 4 bases and J dropped 0 bases, with 12 bases sitting between them. This CDR3 is 15 amino acids long. The CDR3 sequence: CASSPRRPLNTEAFF. Here the CDR3 DNA reads TGTGCCAGCAGCCCCCGGAGACCCTTGAACACTGAAGCTTTCTTT.

The rearrangement joins TRBV6-1 to TRBJ2-7; 10 bases align to TRBD1. The ends lost 2 bases at V and 3 bases at J; junction bases unmatched: 7. The CDR3 is 16 amino acids. Germline V gene data show CDR1 as MNHNS and CDR2 as SASEGT. In nucleotides, the CDR3 is TGTGCCAGCAGTGAAACCCCGGGGACAGGGGTCTACGAGCAGTACTTC. It encodes CASSETPGTGVYEQYF.

The chain recombines TRBV27 with TRBJ1-1, with TRBD1 as a possible D gene (6 bases). V lost 4 bases and J 5 bases, leaving 17 bases between the germline ends. The germline V gene encodes CDR1 MNHEY and CDR2 SMNVEV (reference sequence). The CDR3 spans 15 residues. Written as DNA, the CDR3 is TGTGCCAGCAGTTCGTCCCTGGGCAGGGGAACTGAAGCTTTCTTT. It encodes CASSSSLGRGTEAFF.

The V gene is TRBV6-5, the J gene TRBJ2-7; the match to TRBD1 covers 8 bases. The germline gives CDR1 MNHEY, CDR2 SVGAGI. J was trimmed by 2 bases and V by 2 bases; bases with no gene match: 5. The CDR3 runs to 15 residues. The CDR3 region is CASSYQTGDAYEQYF. Here the CDR3 DNA reads TGTGCCAGCAGTTACCAGACAGGGGACGCCTACGAGCAGTACTTC.

V is TRBV5-6 and J is TRBJ2-7; 9 positions match TRBD1. After removal of 3 bases from V and 3 bases from J, the junction contained 10 bases not matched to a gene. The germline V gene has CDR1 SGHDT and CDR2 YYEEEE. CDR3 length: 16 amino acids. The DNA for the CDR3 is TGTGCCAGCAGCTACCCGGCCGGGACAGGGCTCTACGAGCAGTACTTC. It translates to CASSYPAGTGLYEQYF.

V is TRBV6-5 and J is TRBJ1-1, with D perhaps TRBD1 (5 bases). Trimming shortened V by 2 bases and J by 4 bases, and 17 bases separated the two germline ends. The CDR3 loop spans 16 amino acids. The germline V gene encodes CDR1 MNHEY and CDR2 SVGAGI. The DNA for the CDR3 is TGTGCCAGCAGTTACACCCCAGACAGTTGGGGCACTGAAGCTTTCTTT. Translated, it gives CASSYTPDSWGTEAFF.

V and J are TRBV19 and TRBJ2-6, with D perhaps TRBD2 (6 bases). Germline CDR1 is LNHDA and CDR2 is SQIVND (reference sequence). The CDR3 totals 17 residues. V lost 3 bases to trimming and J lost 4 bases, with 16 bases between them. The CDR3 nucleotides read TGTGCCAGTAGTATTAAAATTGGGGGGAGCGGGGCCAACGTCCTGACTTTC. Its protein product is CASSIKIGGSGANVLTF. The full variable domain, with the rest looked up from reference TRBV19 and TRBJ2-6, is DGGITQSPKYLFRKEGQNVTLSCEQNLNHDAMYWYRQDPGQGLRLIYYSQIVNDFQKGDIAEGYSVSREKKESFPLTVTSAQKNPTAFYLCASSIKIGGSGANVLTFGAGSRLTVL.

The DNA for the CDR3 is TGTGCCAGCAGTTTAAGGACAGGGGGATACAATGAGCAGTTCTTC. It yields the protein CASSLRTGGYNEQFF. V and J are TRBV27 and TRBJ2-1; 10 bases fit TRBD1. The CDR3 is 15 amino acids. Germline assignment: CDR1 MNHEY and CDR2 SMNVEV (reference sequence). V lost 2 bases and J lost 4; bases outside the gene matches: 2.

The J gene is TRBJ1-4, the V gene TRBV7-6; 8 bases are a match to TRBD1. J lost 3 bases, V lost 6 bases, and 6 bases had no gene match. The CDR3 has 15 residues. Germline CDR1 SGHVS, CDR2 FNYEAQ. Here the CDR3 reads CASRLGTGANEKLFF. The CDR3, as DNA: TGTGCCAGCAGACTCGGGACAGGAGCTAATGAAAAACTGTTTTTT.

J is TRBJ2-7 and V is TRBV7-9; 7 positions match TRBD1. CDR3 length equals 14 residues. CDR1 and CDR2 from the germline V gene are SEHNR and FQNEAQ (reference sequence). J gave up 5 bases and V 5 bases, and 9 bases lay outside the gene matches. CDR3 bases: TGTGCCAGCAGCCCGACGACAGGGATAAACGAGCAGTACTTC. It is translated as CASSPTTGINEQYF.

On this clone: Sequence at one end of the junction differs from germline and may be a read error. The CDR3 sequence: CTSSGISYNEQFF. CDR3 coding DNA: TGTACCAGCAGCGGCATTTCCTACAATGAGCAGTTCTTC. The chain uses TRBV5-6 and TRBJ2-1, with D perhaps TRBD2 (5 bases). CDR1 SGHDT and CDR2 YYEEEE come from the germline V gene. The CDR3 is 13 residues long. Full variable domain (remainder filled in from reference TRBV5-6 and TRBJ2-1): DAGVTQSPTHLIKTRGQQVTLRCSPKSGHDTVSWYQQALGQGPQFIFQYYEEEERQRGNFPDRFSGHQFPNYSSELNVNALLLGDSALYLCTSSGISYNEQFFGPGTRLTVL.